This T cell receptor (beta chain) was captured in a study of T cells after yellow fever vaccination. General study findings and limits: Secondary responses were weaker yet peaked faster, day 5 versus 15. Only a minor proportion of clonotypes was detected across both CD4 and CD8 compartments.

This clonotype was found many times. The antigen is unknown. CDR1 and CDR2 (germline): MNHEY, SVGAGI. V lost 5 bases, J lost 0 bases, and 11 bases lay in between. The CDR3 is 15 amino acids. MiXCR, applied by TCRdb to the 5' RACE reads, yields one record per CDR3 protein. Of 90,000 to 150,000 distinct CDR3 sequences in the sample, around 6.7% were seen once. Specimen: CD4+ T cells sorted from PBMCs, collected roughly 46 days after the first yellow fever vaccination. The receptor was isolated from a young man who received the YFV17D yellow fever vaccine. This sequence joins TRBV6-5 and TRBJ1-3, with a possible D match to TRBD1 (6 bases). The CDR3 sequence is CASSPTDSSGNTIYF. For the CDR3, the DNA is TGTGCCAGCAGTCCTACGGACAGCTCTGGAAACACCATATATTTT.